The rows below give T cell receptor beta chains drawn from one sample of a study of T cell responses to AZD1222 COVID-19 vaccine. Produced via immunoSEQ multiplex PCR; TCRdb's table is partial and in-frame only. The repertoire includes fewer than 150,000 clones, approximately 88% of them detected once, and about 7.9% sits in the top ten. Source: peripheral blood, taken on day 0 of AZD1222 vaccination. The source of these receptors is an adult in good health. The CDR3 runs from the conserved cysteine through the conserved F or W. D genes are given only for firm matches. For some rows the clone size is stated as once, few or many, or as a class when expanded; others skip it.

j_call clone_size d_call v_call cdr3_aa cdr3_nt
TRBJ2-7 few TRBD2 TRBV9 CASSSRLAGRDEQYF TGTGCCAGCAGCTCTCGACTAGCGGGGCGGGACGAGCAGTACTTC
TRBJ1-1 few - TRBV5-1 CASSSPGTEAFF TGCGCCAGCAGCTCCCCGGGCACTGAAGCTTTCTTT
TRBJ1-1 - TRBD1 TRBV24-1 CATRDRANTEAFF TGTGCCACCCGGGACAGGGCGAACACTGAAGCTTTCTTT
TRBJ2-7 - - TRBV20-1 CSASRRGTYYEQYF TGCAGTGCTAGTCGCAGGGGGACTTACTACGAGCAGTACTTC
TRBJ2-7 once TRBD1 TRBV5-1 CASASTGTVSYEQYF TGCGCCAGCGCCTCCACCGGGACAGTCTCCTACGAGCAGTACTTC
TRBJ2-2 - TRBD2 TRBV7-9 CASSSGLAGTGELFF TGTGCCAGCAGCTCGGGACTAGCCGGCACCGGGGAGCTGTTTTTT
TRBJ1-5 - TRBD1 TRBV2 CASSYDRGGQPQHF TGTGCCAGCAGTTATGACAGGGGCGGTCAGCCCCAGCATTTT
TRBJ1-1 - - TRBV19 CASSPWPNTEAFF TGTGCCAGTAGTCCCTGGCCGAACACTGAAGCTTTCTTT
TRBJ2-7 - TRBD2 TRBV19 CASTPGASGTYEQYF TGTGCCAGTACCCCGGGGGCTAGCGGGACCTACGAGCAGTACTTC
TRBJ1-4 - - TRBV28 CASSSYYGSNEKLFF TGTGCCAGCAGTTCCTACTACGGGAGTAATGAAAAACTGTTTTTT
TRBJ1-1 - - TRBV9 CASSPTLWAGKANTEAFF TGTGCCAGCAGCCCCACGTTATGGGCAGGGAAGGCAAACACTGAAGCTTTCTTT
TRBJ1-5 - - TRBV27 CASSLLGRGDQPQHF TGTGCCAGCAGTTTATTGGGCAGGGGTGATCAGCCCCAGCATTTT
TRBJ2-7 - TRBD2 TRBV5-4 CASSLAGVYEQYF TGTGCCAGCAGCCTAGCGGGAGTATACGAGCAGTACTTC
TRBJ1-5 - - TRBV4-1 CASSPPPGRSGFQPQHF TGCGCCAGCAGCCCGCCCCCGGGGCGTAGTGGTTTTCAGCCCCAGCATTTT
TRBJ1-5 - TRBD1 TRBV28 CASSLGTGKQPQHF TGTGCCAGCAGCCTAGGGACAGGGAAGCAGCCCCAGCATTTT
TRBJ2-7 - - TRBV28 CASSSSYEQYF TGTGCCAGCAGTTCCTCCTACGAGCAGTACTTC
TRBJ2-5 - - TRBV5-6 CASSSVQETQYF TGTGCCAGCAGCTCCGTTCAAGAGACCCAGTACTTC
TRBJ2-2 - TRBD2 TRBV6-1 CASSETSGNTGELFF TGTGCCAGCAGTGAAACTAGCGGTAACACCGGGGAGCTGTTTTTT
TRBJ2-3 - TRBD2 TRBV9 CASSVEPAGGPRDTQYF TGTGCCAGCAGCGTAGAACCCGCGGGGGGGCCAAGAGATACGCAGTATTTT
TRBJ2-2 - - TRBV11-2 CASSQAAVVGELFF TGTGCCAGCAGCCAAGCAGCTGTTGTCGGGGAGCTGTTTTTT
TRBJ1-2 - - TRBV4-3 CASSQESSYLGYTF TGCGCCAGCAGCCAAGAGAGCAGCTATCTGGGCTACACCTTC
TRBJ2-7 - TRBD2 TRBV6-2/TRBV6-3 CASSYKGLAGVEQYF TGTGCCAGCAGTTACAAGGGACTAGCGGGAGTCGAGCAGTACTTC
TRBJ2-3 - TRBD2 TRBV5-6 CASSLTGGGKDTQYF TGTGCCAGCAGCTTGACGGGAGGGGGAAAAGATACGCAGTATTTT
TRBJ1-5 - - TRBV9 CASSLAGGDQPQHF TGTGCCAGCAGCCTAGCTGGGGGGGATCAGCCCCAGCATTTT
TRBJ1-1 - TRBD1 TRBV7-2 CASSLRGRDRQAFF TGTGCCAGCAGCTTAAGGGGGAGGGACAGGCAAGCTTTCTTT
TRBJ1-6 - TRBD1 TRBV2 CASSERRQGDSPLHF TGTGCCAGCAGTGAAAGGAGGCAGGGGGATTCACCCCTCCACTTT
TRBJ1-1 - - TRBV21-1 CASRKGPMNTEAFF TGTGCCAGCAGGAAGGGACCCATGAACACTGAAGCTTTCTTT
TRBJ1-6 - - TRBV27 CASSLWARSYNSPLHF TGTGCCAGCAGTTTATGGGCCCGCTCCTATAATTCACCCCTCCACTTT
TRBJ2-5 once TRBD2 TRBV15 CATSRVGLARFQETQYF TGTGCCACCAGCAGAGTTGGACTAGCGCGTTTCCAAGAGACCCAGTACTTC
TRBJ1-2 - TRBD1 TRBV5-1 CASSSDRGVGGYTF TGCGCCAGCAGCTCCGACAGGGGAGTTGGTGGCTACACCTTC
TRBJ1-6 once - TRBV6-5 CASSRSQGSPLHF TGTGCCAGCAGTCGGTCACAGGGCTCACCCCTCCACTTT
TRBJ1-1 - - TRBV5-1 CASSLAIEVGTEAFF TGCGCCAGCAGCTTGGCCATCGAAGTGGGCACTGAAGCTTTCTTT
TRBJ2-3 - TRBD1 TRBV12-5 CASGPPTGAPSDTQYF TGTGCTAGTGGGCCCCCGACAGGGGCTCCATCAGATACGCAGTATTTT
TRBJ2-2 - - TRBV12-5 CASGVSNRSPGELFF TGTGCTAGTGGTGTTTCGAACAGGTCCCCCGGGGAGCTGTTTTTT
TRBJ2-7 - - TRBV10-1 CASSERSSYEQYF TGCGCCAGCAGTGAAAGGTCTTCCTACGAGCAGTACTTC
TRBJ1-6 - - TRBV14 CASSQVSGATHSYNSPLHF TGTGCCAGCAGCCAAGTTTCAGGGGCCACTCACTCCTATAATTCACCCCTCCACTTT
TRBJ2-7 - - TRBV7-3 CASSLGHQSYEQYF TGTGCCAGCAGCTTGGGACACCAATCCTACGAGCAGTACTTC
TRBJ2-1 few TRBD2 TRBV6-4 CASSDSSSGSNEQFF TGTGCCAGCAGTGACTCGTCTAGCGGGAGCAATGAGCAGTTCTTC
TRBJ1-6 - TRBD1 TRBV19 CASLGTGNNSPLHF TGTGCCAGTCTCGGGACAGGGAACAATTCACCCCTCCACTTT
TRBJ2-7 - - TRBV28 CASSQVVGLSYEQYF TGTGCCAGCAGCCAAGTCGTAGGTTTGTCCTACGAGCAGTACTTC
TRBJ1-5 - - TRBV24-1 CATSDSRGIQPQHF TGTGCCACCAGTGATTCCCGGGGGATCCAGCCCCAGCATTTT
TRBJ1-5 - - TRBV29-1 CSVLQDSNQPQHF TGCAGCGTTCTACAGGATAGCAATCAGCCCCAGCATTTT
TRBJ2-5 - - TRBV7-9 CASSLWGDQETQYF TGTGCCAGCAGCTTATGGGGAGACCAAGAGACCCAGTACTTC
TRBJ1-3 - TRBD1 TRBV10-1 CASSDGTGTSGNTIYF TGCGCCAGCAGTGACGGGACAGGGACCTCTGGAAACACCATATATTTT
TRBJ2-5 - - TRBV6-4 CASTRGGGTQYF TGTGCCAGTACGAGGGGGGGCGGGACCCAGTACTTC
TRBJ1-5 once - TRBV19 CASSIGAGNQPQHF TGTGCCAGTAGTATAGGGGCAGGTAATCAGCCCCAGCATTTT
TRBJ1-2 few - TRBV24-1 CATSDSGRHGYTF TGTGCCACCAGTGATTCGGGACGGCATGGCTACACCTTC
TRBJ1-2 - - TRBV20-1 CSARDRPGYTF TGCAGTGCTAGGGACCGACCGGGGTACACCTTC
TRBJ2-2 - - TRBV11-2 CASSLEGGTGELFF TGTGCCAGCAGCTTAGAGGGGGGTACCGGGGAGCTGTTTTTT